A selection of T cell receptor beta chains follows, all from one sample in a study of cytomegalovirus exposure and HLA in healthy donors. Only in-frame clones appear in the TCRdb table, and some are missing; sequencing was by immunoSEQ multiplex PCR. Of approximately 200,000 clones listed, around 80% are singletons. The sample taken for sequencing was PBMCs. These receptors were obtained from a woman under 30 in good health and CMV-seropositive. CDR3s include the opening cysteine and the closing phenylalanine or tryptophan. A D gene is named only where the DNA matches it firmly. Size is stated for part of the rows, as once, few or many counts, or as a class when the clone is expanded.

CAWSTRARLPEAFF | TGTGCCTGGAGTACCAGGGCTCGGCTCCCTGAAGCTTTCTTT | TRBJ1-1 | TRBV30 | 14 | . | .
CASSQVVGANVLTF | TGCGCCAGCAGCCAAGTAGTTGGGGCCAACGTCCTGACTTTC | TRBJ2-6 | TRBV4-1 | 14 | . | .
CASSPPSGTLQETQYF | TGTGCCAGCAGTCCCCCGAGCGGCACCCTCCAAGAGACCCAGTACTTC | TRBJ2-5 | TRBV14 | 16 | . | .
CASSYTGGREAFF | TGTGCCAGCAGTTACACAGGGGGCAGAGAAGCTTTCTTT | TRBJ1-1 | TRBV6-6 | 13 | TRBD1 | .
CASSYSSPLFNEKLFF | TGTGCCAGCAGTTACTCCTCCCCTTTGTTTAATGAAAAACTGTTTTTT | TRBJ1-4 | TRBV6-6 | 16 | . | few
CASSTNRGLETQYF | TGTGCCAGCAGTACCAACAGGGGGCTGGAGACCCAGTACTTC | TRBJ2-5 | TRBV25-1 | 14 | TRBD1 | .
CASSSPRETGGHGYTF | TGTGCCAGCAGTTCTCCACGGGAGACAGGGGGCCATGGCTACACCTTC | TRBJ1-2 | TRBV6-5 | 16 | TRBD1 | few
CASSQDVRGTYNSPLHF | TGCGCCAGCAGCCAAGACGTTAGGGGTACCTATAATTCACCCCTCCACTTT | TRBJ1-6 | TRBV4-3 | 17 | . | .
CASSPRLAGQGYNEQFF | TGTGCCAGCAGCCCCCGCCTCGCCGGACAGGGCTACAATGAGCAGTTCTTC | TRBJ2-1 | TRBV9 | 17 | TRBD1 | .
CSVDIPLGGNYGYTF | TGCAGCGTAGACATCCCGTTAGGGGGAAACTATGGCTACACCTTC | TRBJ1-2 | TRBV29-1 | 15 | . | .
CASSARQGYGYTF | TGTGCCAGTAGTGCTAGACAGGGCTATGGCTACACCTTC | TRBJ1-2 | TRBV19 | 13 | TRBD1 | .
CASSEFAGDSYEQYF | TGTGCCAGCAGTGAATTCGCGGGGGACTCCTACGAGCAGTACTTC | TRBJ2-7 | TRBV2 | 15 | TRBD2 | .
CASSSAGGTEAFF | TGTGCCAGCTCATCTGCGGGGGGGACTGAAGCTTTCTTT | TRBJ1-1 | TRBV18 | 13 | . | .
CASSYQRGTQYF | TGTGCCAGCAGTTACCAGCGGGGGACCCAGTACTTC | TRBJ2-5 | TRBV6-5 | 12 | TRBD2 | .
CASTGGDEQFF | TGTGCCAGCACCGGCGGGGATGAGCAGTTCTTC | TRBJ2-1 | TRBV4-2 | 11 | . | .
CASSGLPYEQYF | TGTGCCAGCAGCGGACTTCCGTACGAGCAGTACTTC | TRBJ2-7 | TRBV21-1 | 12 | . | once
CASSDSGGNTGELFF | TGTGCCAGCAGTGACTCCGGAGGGAACACCGGGGAGCTGTTTTTT | TRBJ2-2 | TRBV6-4 | 15 | . | .
CASSIRTSGGGTQYF | TGTGCCAGCAGTATCCGGACTAGCGGGGGGGGTACGCAGTATTTT | TRBJ2-3 | TRBV6-5 | 15 | TRBD2 | .
CASSLYRGGGYGYTF | TGTGCCAGCAGCTTGTATCGGGGAGGAGGCTATGGCTACACCTTC | TRBJ1-2 | TRBV5-6 | 15 | . | .
CASSLLRGGAVETQYF | TGTGCCAGCAGCTTACTGAGGGGGGGGGCCGTAGAGACCCAGTACTTC | TRBJ2-5 | TRBV11-2 | 16 | . | .
CSVVLPWGVGQFF | TGCAGCGTTGTTCTCCCGTGGGGCGTGGGTCAGTTCTTC | TRBJ2-1 | TRBV29-1 | 13 | . | .
CASSLGGQGYGYTF | TGTGCCAGCAGCTTGGGGGGACAGGGCTATGGCTACACCTTC | TRBJ1-2 | TRBV5-4 | 14 | TRBD1 | .
CASSLTGQGSSIQYF | TGTGCCAGCAGCTTGACGGGACAGGGTAGTAGCATTCAGTACTTC | TRBJ2-4 | TRBV7-9 | 15 | TRBD1 | .
CASSLSSGGRSPLHF | TGTGCCAGCAGCTTATCCTCGGGGGGGCGTTCACCCCTCCACTTT | TRBJ1-6 | TRBV13 | 15 | . | .
CATSRDSAGVDEKLFF | TGTGCCACCAGCAGAGATAGCGCAGGGGTGGACGAAAAACTGTTTTTT | TRBJ1-4 | TRBV15 | 16 | . | .
CAISRTGVNQPQHF | TGTGCCATCAGTAGGACAGGGGTCAATCAGCCCCAGCATTTT | TRBJ1-5 | TRBV10-3 | 14 | TRBD1 | .
CASSQDHGTGRGRGNQPQHF | TGCGCCAGCAGCCAAGATCACGGCACAGGGAGAGGACGGGGCAATCAGCCCCAGCATTTT | TRBJ1-5 | TRBV4-1 | 20 | . | .